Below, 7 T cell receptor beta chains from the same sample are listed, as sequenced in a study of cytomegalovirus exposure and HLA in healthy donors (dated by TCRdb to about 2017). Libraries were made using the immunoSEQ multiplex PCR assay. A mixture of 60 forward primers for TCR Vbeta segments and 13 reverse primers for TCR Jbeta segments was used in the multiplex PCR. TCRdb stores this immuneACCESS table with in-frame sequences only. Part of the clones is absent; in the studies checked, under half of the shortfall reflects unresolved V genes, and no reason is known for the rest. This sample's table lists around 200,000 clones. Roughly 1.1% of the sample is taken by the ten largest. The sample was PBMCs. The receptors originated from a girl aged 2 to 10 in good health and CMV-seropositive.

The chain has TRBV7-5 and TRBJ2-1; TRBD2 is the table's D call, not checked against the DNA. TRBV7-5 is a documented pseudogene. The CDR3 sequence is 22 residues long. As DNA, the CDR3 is TGTGTCGCCATCCCCATTCCCTGGACTAGCGGGAGCCTCCCCGACTCCTACAATGAGCAGTTCTTC. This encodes CVAIPIPWTSGSLPDSYNEQFF.

This chain's CDR3 is CASSFRAWNGNQPQHF. The CDR3 DNA reads as TGTGCCAGCAGTTTCAGGGCCTGGAACGGCAATCAGCCCCAGCATTTT. J is TRBJ1-5 and V is TRBV28, with D possibly TRBD1 on 5 matching bases. Germline-derived CDR1 and CDR2 are MDHEN and SYDVKM. V was trimmed by 3 bases and J by 2 bases, leaving 14 bases between them. CDR3 length: 16 amino acids.

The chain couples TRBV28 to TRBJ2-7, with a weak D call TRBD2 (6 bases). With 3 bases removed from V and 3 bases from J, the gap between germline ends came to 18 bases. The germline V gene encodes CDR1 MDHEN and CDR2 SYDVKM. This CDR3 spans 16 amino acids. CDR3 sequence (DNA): TGTGCCAGCAGTTTTCGGAGGGGCGCACCCCTCTACGAGCAGTACTTC. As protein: CASSFRRGAPLYEQYF.

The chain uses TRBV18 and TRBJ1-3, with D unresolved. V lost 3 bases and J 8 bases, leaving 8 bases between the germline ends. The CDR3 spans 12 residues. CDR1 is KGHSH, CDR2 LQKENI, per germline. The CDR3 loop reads CASSPLEDTIYF. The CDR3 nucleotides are TGTGCCAGCTCACCGCTGGAGGACACCATATATTTT.

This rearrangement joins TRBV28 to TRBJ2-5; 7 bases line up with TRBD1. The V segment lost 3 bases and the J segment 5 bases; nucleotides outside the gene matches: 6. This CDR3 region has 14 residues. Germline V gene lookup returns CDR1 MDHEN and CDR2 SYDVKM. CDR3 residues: CASSFFRGMETQYF. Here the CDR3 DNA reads TGTGCCAGCAGTTTTTTCAGGGGGATGGAGACCCAGTACTTC.

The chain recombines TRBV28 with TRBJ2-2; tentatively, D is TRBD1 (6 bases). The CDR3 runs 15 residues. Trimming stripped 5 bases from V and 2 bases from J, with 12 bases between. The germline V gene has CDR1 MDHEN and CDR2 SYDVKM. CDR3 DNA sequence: TGTGCCAGCAGTACCCCGGGACACAACACCGGGGAGCTGTTTTTT. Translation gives CASSTPGHNTGELFF.

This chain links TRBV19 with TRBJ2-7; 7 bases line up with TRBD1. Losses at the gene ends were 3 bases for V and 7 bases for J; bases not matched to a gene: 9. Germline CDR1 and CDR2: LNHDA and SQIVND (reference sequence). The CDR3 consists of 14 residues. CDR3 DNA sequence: TGTGCCAGTAGTATCGACAGGGATTCGGGGGAGCAGTACTTC. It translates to CASSIDRDSGEQYF.